These T cell receptor beta chains were read from a single sample in a study of blood T cells in healthy people across ages. TCRdb called the 5' RACE reads again in MiXCR, with one record for every CDR3 protein. In the table there are 950,000 to 1,200,000 distinct CDR3 sequences, less than 45% of which are singletons. The source material was blood. The origin of the receptors is a man aged 18 to 30 in good health. CDR3s include the opening cysteine and the closing phenylalanine or tryptophan. Fields, in order: V gene, J gene, D gene, clone size, CDR3 DNA, CDR3 protein. D genes are given only for firm matches. Clone size is not always given. Where it is, it says once, few, many or a class for expanded clones.

TRBV7-8	TRBJ2-3	TRBD2	few	TGTGCCAGCAGCCATAGCGGGGGGGCTAAAGATACGCAGTATTTT	CASSHSGGAKDTQYF
TRBV7-9	TRBJ1-4	.	few	TGTGCCAGCAGCTTAGGGGGCAGAGTTAATGAAAAACTGTTTTTT	CASSLGGRVNEKLFF
TRBV7-9	TRBJ2-3	TRBD2	.	TGTGCCAGCAGCCCCGGACTAGCGGGGCAAGATACGCAGTATTTT	CASSPGLAGQDTQYF
TRBV5-1	TRBJ1-4	.	.	TGCGCCAGCCGGGCTGAGCACCATGAAAAACTGTTTTTT	CASRAEHHEKLFF
TRBV11-1	TRBJ1-1	TRBD1	.	TGTGCCAGCAGCTCCGATGGACAGGGCTTCACTGAAGCTTTCTTT	CASSSDGQGFTEAFF
TRBV20-1	TRBJ1-4	.	.	TGCAGTGCTAGTTGGGGGGAAAAACTGTTTTTT	CSASWGEKLFF
TRBV4-3	TRBJ1-2	.	few	TGCGCCAGCAGCCAAAATTCGGCAGGGGTCTATGGCTACACCTTC	CASSQNSAGVYGYTF
TRBV5-1	TRBJ2-3	.	.	TGCGCCAGCAGCATTATTAGCATAGCAGATACGCAGTATTTT	CASSIISIADTQYF
TRBV20-1	TRBJ2-7	.	.	TGCAGTGCTAGGTCGACGCTGTGGGGCACCTACGAGCAGTACTTC	CSARSTLWGTYEQYF
TRBV30	TRBJ2-3	.	many	TGTGCCTGGAGTACCGGGGGCACAGATACGCAGTATTTT	CAWSTGGTDTQYF
TRBV20-1	TRBJ1-2	.	.	TGCAGTGCTAGTGACGGCGGGCTTTACTATGGCTACACCTTC	CSASDGGLYYGYTF
TRBV27	TRBJ1-4	TRBD1	few	TGTGCCAGCAGGACAGGGGCTAATGAAAAACTGTTTTTT	CASRTGANEKLFF
TRBV5-1	TRBJ1-2	.	few	TGCGCCAGCAGCTTGGATGGGGCGCGAGGCTATGGCTACACCTTC	CASSLDGARGYGYTF
TRBV7-2	TRBJ2-3	TRBD1	many	TGTGCCAGCAGCCTAACCGGACAGGGGTACACAGATACGCAGTATTTT	CASSLTGQGYTDTQYF
TRBV9	TRBJ2-3	.	.	TGTGCCAGCAGGTCCGAGGGTTCAGATACGCAGTATTTT	CASRSEGSDTQYF
TRBV20-1	TRBJ2-2	.	.	TGCAGTGCCCGGACAGCTATAAACACCGGGGAGCTGTTTTTT	CSARTAINTGELFF
TRBV7-2	TRBJ2-7	.	.	TGTGCCAGCAGCTCACAGGTCCCCTACGGGCAGTACTTC	CASSSQVPYGQYF
TRBV12-3/TRBV12-4	TRBJ1-1	TRBD1	.	TGTGCCAGCAGCCTCGACAGGGACCCACGAGAAGCTTTCTTT	CASSLDRDPREAFF
TRBV28	TRBJ2-1	.	once	TGTGCCAGCAGTTTCCCGGGGTTAGGGAACAATGAGCAGTTCTTC	CASSFPGLGNNEQFF
TRBV7-2	TRBJ2-4	.	.	TGTGCCAGCAGCTTAGCGTATGGGGGCGACACCCAGTACTTC	CASSLAYGGDTQYF
TRBV7-6	TRBJ2-7	.	.	TGTGCCAGTAGCTTAATAAGCGTCTCCTACAATGGGCAGTACTTC	CASSLISVSYNGQYF
TRBV4-3	TRBJ2-3	TRBD2	few	TGCGCCAGCAGCCAAGTGGTAGCGGGGGGGTATGTCACAGATACGCAGTATTTT	CASSQVVAGGYVTDTQYF
TRBV20-1	TRBJ1-2	.	few	TGCAGTGCTAACGGGCCTAATCTGCGGGGCTACACCTTC	CSANGPNLRGYTF